This is a list of T cell receptor beta chains from one sample in a study of blood T cells in healthy people across ages. TCRdb reprocessed the 5' RACE reads with MiXCR, giving one entry per CDR3 protein. The top ten hold under 4% of the sample, which has 600,000 to 1,000,000 distinct CDR3 sequences, 25% seen once. A further study also used this sample, focusing on T cells of mothers and their children.

Sample: blood. These TCRs come from a boy between 10 and 17 years old in good health. Both conserved end residues are part of each CDR3. A D gene is named only where the DNA matches it firmly. Size values are once, few and many counts, or a class for expanded clones, and some rows have none.

length,D,V,J,size,DNA,CDR3
15,.,TRBV12-3/TRBV12-4,TRBJ1-2,.,TGTGCCAGCAGTCGGGAGGCTGGAAAGTTCTCTGGCTACACCTTC,CASSREAGKFSGYTF
14,.,TRBV20-1,TRBJ2-1,.,TGCAGTGCTAGAGCCGCGGTCGGGGCTGATGAGCAGTTCTTC,CSARAAVGADEQFF
15,TRBD1,TRBV5-5,TRBJ2-3,.,TGTGCCAGCAGCTTGGAGGGGACAGTTGGAGATACGCAGTATTTT,CASSLEGTVGDTQYF
14,.,TRBV20-1,TRBJ2-3,few,TGCAGTGCTAGAGGGGCGGGATGGGGAGATACGCAGTATTTT,CSARGAGWGDTQYF
15,.,TRBV15,TRBJ2-7,once,TGTGCCACCAGCAGAGATAGGGGGGAGAGGAGCGAGCAGTACTTC,CATSRDRGERSEQYF
15,TRBD1,TRBV6-5,TRBJ1-2,few,TGTGCCGCAGCATCCGGGACAGGGGATGGCGGTGGCTACACCTTC,CAAASGTGDGGGYTF
15,.,TRBV6-5,TRBJ2-4,.,TGTGCCAGCAGTTCCCACCGGGAGAAGAGAAACATTCAGTACTTC,CASSSHREKRNIQYF
15,.,TRBV20-1,TRBJ1-5,few,TGCAGTGCTAGAGTGGGAGGGGAGGGCAATCAGCCCCAGCATTTT,CSARVGGEGNQPQHF
15,.,TRBV20-1,TRBJ2-5,many,TGCAGTGCTAGGATCCCCGGATTACTGAAAGAGACCCAGTACTTC,CSARIPGLLKETQYF
13,.,TRBV28,TRBJ2-5,.,TGTGCCATCCGTACCTTGTACCAAGAGACCCAGTACTTC,CAIRTLYQETQYF
12,.,TRBV25-1,TRBJ1-1,.,TGTGCCAGCAGTGAGGCGGGAACTGAAGCTTTCTTT,CASSEAGTEAFF
15,TRBD2,TRBV4-1,TRBJ2-7,many,TGTGCCAGCAGCCAAGTAGCGGGAGGGCCGTACGAGCAGTACTTC,CASSQVAGGPYEQYF
20,TRBD2,TRBV28,TRBJ2-3,.,TGTGCCAGCAGCTCCGTGGGGCTAGCGGGAGTCCCGGGTAGCACAGATACGCAGTATTTT,CASSSVGLAGVPGSTDTQYF
14,.,TRBV9,TRBJ2-3,.,TGTGCCAGCAGCGAGTGGGGGCCGCCAGATACGCAGTATTTT,CASSEWGPPDTQYF
15,.,TRBV7-2,TRBJ2-7,few,TGTGCCAGCAGCGACCAGGACAGCCTACACTACGAGCAGTACTTC,CASSDQDSLHYEQYF
13,.,TRBV6-1,TRBJ2-1,many,TGTGCCAGCAGTTTAGGGGAATACAATGAGCAGTTCTTC,CASSLGEYNEQFF
15,.,TRBV7-2,TRBJ2-7,.,TGTGCCAGCAGCTTATCTCTGGCGGAGAAATACGAGCAGTACTTC,CASSLSLAEKYEQYF
14,.,TRBV3-1,TRBJ1-1,.,TGTGCCAGCAGCCCGGGAAAGGGGGGCACTGAAGCTTTCTTT,CASSPGKGGTEAFF
12,.,TRBV5-4,TRBJ2-7,.,TGTGCCAGCAGCCAAGGACAGTACGAGCAGTACTTC,CASSQGQYEQYF
18,.,TRBV14,TRBJ2-6,few,TGTGCCAGCAGCCAAGATTCGGCCGCATTCTCTGGGGCCAACGTCCTGACTTTC,CASSQDSAAFSGANVLTF
16,.,TRBV20-1,TRBJ2-3,.,TGCAGTGCTAGAAGCTCCCAGAAGACAAGCACAGATACGCAGTATTTT,CSARSSQKTSTDTQYF
14,TRBD2,TRBV9,TRBJ2-5,.,TGTGCCAGCAGCGGGGCTAGCGGGGTTGAGACCCAGTACTTC,CASSGASGVETQYF